A single sample gave rise to the 11 T cell receptor beta chains below, sequenced in a study of T cells after yellow fever vaccination. A single record per CDR3 protein comes from TCRdb applying MiXCR to the 5' RACE reads. The top ten clones hold just under 3% of a sample with roughly 170,000 distinct CDR3 sequences, approximately 6.2% of them seen once. The sample was CD4+ T cells sorted from PBMCs, taken on the day of the first yellow fever vaccination. These receptor sequences come from a man aged 18 to 30 who received the YFV17D yellow fever vaccine.

In this sample, this clonotype turned up many times. V is TRBV7-2 and J is TRBJ1-6; maybe TRBD1 (5 bases). Germline-derived CDR1 and CDR2 are SGHTA and FQGNSA. Trimming pared 2 bases from V and 7 bases from J, leaving 15 bases between. The length of the CDR3 is 16 residues. The DNA for the CDR3 is TGTGCCAGCAGCTTAAATTACGGGACGGCAAATTCACCCCTCCACTTT. Translation gives CASSLNYGTANSPLHF. Supplemented by reference TRBV7-2 and TRBJ1-6, the full variable domain reads GAGVSQSPSNKVTEKGKDVELRCDPISGHTALYWYRQSLGQGLEFLIYFQGNSAPDKSGLPSDRFSAERTGGSVSTLTIQRTQQEDSAVYLCASSLNYGTANSPLHFGNGTRLTVT.

The chain links TRBV3-1 to TRBJ1-1; D is perhaps TRBD1 (6 bases). Per the germline V gene, CDR1 is LGHDT and CDR2 is YNNKEL (reference sequence). V lost 4 bases to trimming and J lost 0 bases, with 18 bases between them. CDR3 size: 17 residues. CDR3 nucleotides: TGTGCCAGCAGCCCCGGGGGGCAGGGGCAGGTGAACACTGAAGCTTTCTTT. Translating gives CASSPGGQGQVNTEAFF.

The rearrangement joins TRBV29-1 to TRBJ1-5; 7 nucleotides match TRBD1. With V trimmed by 6 bases and J by 0 bases, 5 bases remained unmatched. This CDR3 has 14 amino acids. Germline assignment: CDR1 SQVTM and CDR2 ANQGSEA. The CDR3 here is CSVFGQVSNQPQHF. CDR3 coding DNA: TGCAGCGTCTTCGGACAGGTTAGCAATCAGCCCCAGCATTTT.

This clonotype was found a few times. The V call is TRBV7-2, the J call TRBJ1-2; weak D call: TRBD1 (5 bases). Germline CDR1 is SGHTA and CDR2 is FQGNSA. V dropped 1 base and J dropped 7 bases, with 10 bases sitting between them. The CDR3 contains 13 residues. Written as DNA, the CDR3 is TGTGCCAGCAGCTTAGAATCTGGGGGTGGCTACACCTTC. Protein sequence: CASSLESGGGYTF.

The sample holds many counts of this clonotype. The rearrangement links TRBV3-1 to TRBJ1-1, with D hard to call. The ends were cut back, 3 bases at V and 2 bases at J, with 7 bases in the middle. The CDR3 runs 13 residues. Germline values: CDR1 LGHDT, CDR2 YNNKEL (reference sequence). Here the CDR3 DNA reads TGTGCCAGCAGCCAGCACCTTAACACTGAAGCTTTCTTT. Protein: CASSQHLNTEAFF.

The chain carries TRBV30 and TRBJ2-7, with 9 bases lining up with TRBD1. The CDR3 sequence is 13 residues long. The germline CDR1 and CDR2 sequences are GTSNPN and SVGIG (reference sequence). Trimming cost V 5 bases and J 2 bases; bases outside gene matches: 4. The CDR3 coding sequence is TGTGCCTGGGCTGGGACAGGGACCTACGAGCAGTACTTC. As protein: CAWAGTGTYEQYF.

This clonotype was observed a few times. CDR3 sequence (DNA): TGCAGTGCTAGGGACAGCCTTAGCCACGAGCAGTACGTC. Residues: CSARDSLSHEQYV. The V gene is TRBV20-1, the J gene TRBJ2-7, with a tentative D call TRBD1 (6 bases). This CDR3 comprises 13 residues. The germline V gene has CDR1 DFQATT and CDR2 SNEGSKA (reference sequence). The ends were cut back, 3 bases at V and 5 bases at J, with 14 bases in the middle.

V is TRBV13 and J is TRBJ2-7; D perhaps matches TRBD2 (6 bases). The CDR3 runs to 14 residues. Germline lookup yields CDR1 PRHDT and CDR2 FYEKMQ (reference sequence). V was shortened by 8 bases and J by 1 base, with 15 bases between the two germline ends. CDR3 in amino acids: CASRAGSESYEQYF. CDR3 sequence (DNA): TGTGCCAGCCGGGCCGGGAGCGAGTCCTACGAGCAGTACTTC.

This clonotype occurred a few times. CDR3 residues: CASSGQVLTNYGYTF. For the CDR3, the DNA is TGTGCCAGCAGTGGACAGGTCCTTACGAACTATGGCTACACCTTC. V is TRBV6-1 and J is TRBJ1-2; weak D call: TRBD1 (6 bases). The V gene lost 4 bases and the J gene lost 2 bases, with 14 bases spanning the gap. This CDR3 is built from 15 residues. CDR1 and CDR2 (germline): MNHNS, SASEGT.

This clonotype was counted a few times. The chain has TRBV7-3 and TRBJ1-2; D is undetermined. The CDR3 totals 13 residues. The V end was cut by 1 base, the J end by 3 bases, with 6 bases between. Germline assignment: CDR1 SGHTA and CDR2 FQGTGA. The CDR3 bases are TGTGCCAGCAGCTTAATGTCGGACTATGGCTACACCTTC. Protein product: CASSLMSDYGYTF.

The table lists this clonotype with a few counts. This chain connects TRBV2 to TRBJ2-2, with D unclear. Germline V gene sequence: CDR1 SNHLY, CDR2 FYNNEI. Trimming removed 0 bases at V and 6 bases at J, with 11 bases between. CDR3 length: 15 amino acids. CDR3 nucleotides: TGTGCCAGCAGTGAAGCACCCCCAGGCGCCGGGGAGCTGTTTTTT. Its protein product is CASSEAPPGAGELFF.